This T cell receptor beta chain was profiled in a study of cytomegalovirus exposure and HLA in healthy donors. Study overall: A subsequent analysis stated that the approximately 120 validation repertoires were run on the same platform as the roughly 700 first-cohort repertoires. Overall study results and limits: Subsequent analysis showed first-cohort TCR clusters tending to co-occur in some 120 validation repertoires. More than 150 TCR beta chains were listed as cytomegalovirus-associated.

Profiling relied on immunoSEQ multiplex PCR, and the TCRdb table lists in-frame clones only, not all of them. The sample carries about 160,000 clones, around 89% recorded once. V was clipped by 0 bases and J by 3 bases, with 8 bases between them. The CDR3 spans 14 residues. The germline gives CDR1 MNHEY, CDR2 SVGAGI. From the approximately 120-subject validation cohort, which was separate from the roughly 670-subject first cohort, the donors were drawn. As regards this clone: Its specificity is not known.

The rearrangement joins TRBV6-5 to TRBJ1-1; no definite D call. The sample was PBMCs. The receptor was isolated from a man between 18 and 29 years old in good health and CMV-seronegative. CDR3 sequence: CASSYSRADTEAFF. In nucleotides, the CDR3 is TGTGCCAGCAGTTACTCGAGGGCGGACACTGAAGCTTTCTTT.